One TCR beta chain is described in this entry. Its specificity is unknown. Germline CDR1 LGHNA, CDR2 YNFKEQ. J was trimmed by 1 base and V by 3 bases; bases with no gene match: 5. There are 15 residues in the CDR3. Time point denoted: baseline pretreatment blood. Described treatment: 15 Gy SBRT to primary tumor, nephrectomy 4 weeks later. Radiation-treated patients gave blood at baseline, week 2 and week 4. Here immunoSEQ multiplex PCR was the method, and the copy in TCRdb shows in-frame clones only, minus some. The data contain nearly 50,000 clones, roughly 83% of them seen just once; the ten biggest clones take up around 31%. This sample was taken from a study of radiation and T cells in renal cell carcinoma. Overall study context: Nephrectomy followed 15 Gy stereotactic body radiation by 4 weeks.

General study findings and limits: Without pretreatment biopsies, baseline tumor clonotype presence was undetermined. In blood, top tumor clones expanded by 2 weeks, shrinking by 4.

The receptor was isolated from a woman in her 70s with renal cell carcinoma. The chain recombines TRBV4-2 with TRBJ1-1; 7 bases agree with TRBD1. This specimen was blood, taken from a patient whose treatment included radiotherapy and nephrectomy. The CDR3 nucleotides read TGTGCCAGCAGCCAGGAGGGGGCCTCGAACACTGAAGCTTTCTTT. This gives the protein CASSQEGASNTEAFF.